The sequence of this TCR beta chain was determined in a study of blood T cell repertoires in COVID-19. V lost 3 bases and J lost 6; bases outside the gene matches: 9. The CDR3 spans 16 residues. CDR1 KGHDR and CDR2 SFDVKD come from the germline V gene. Authors' processing steps: Reference gene primer amplification in the assay estimated nucleated cell counts. The assay was immunoSEQ multiplex PCR, and TCRdb's table has in-frame clones only and misses some. That table supplies the V and J calls and clone size; D and trimming were determined from the DNA. The data contain fewer than 200,000 clones, approximately 88% of them singletons.

The chain has TRBV24-1 and TRBJ2-1, with 8 bases lining up with TRBD1. The sample comprised peripheral blood. The receptor's source is a woman aged 45 to 65 with acute or convalescent COVID-19. The chain's CDR3 is CATSDRTGTGSNEQFF. DNA for the CDR3: TGTGCCACCAGTGATCGAACCGGGACAGGCTCCAATGAGCAGTTCTTC.